This TCR beta chain comes out of a study of molecular identifiers for immune sequencing clone quantification. This clonotype was found a few times. Its antigen is not identified. Germline V gene lookup returns CDR1 MNHNS and CDR2 SASEGT. This CDR3 comprises 15 residues. V was clipped by 5 bases and J by 3 bases; unmatched bases: 10. Sorted naive CD8 T cells, 20,000 to 1,000,000, were sequenced from 10%, 30% or 50% RNA. Naive CD8 T cells were sorted as CD8+CD4-CCR7+CD45RA+. Findings and caveats of the study: In CMV-specific effectors, clones above 20 copies held over 99% of molecules; naive, under 1%. Jurkat TCR RNA spiked in from one cell could reportedly be detected among some 1 million naive cells.

Using its own MiXCR run on the PCR reads, TCRdb lists one record per CDR3 protein. The data hold 250,000 to 400,000 distinct CDR3 sequences, with 20% to 25% observed a single time. This chain uses TRBV6-1 with TRBJ2-7, with TRBD1 matching over 7 bases. The sequence was obtained from a human donor in good health. Some libraries in this study had Jurkat cell RNA spiked in. Specimen: naive CD8+ T cells from blood, with Jurkat cell RNA spiked in. Sample subset: FACS-sorted CD8+CD4-CCR7+CD45RA+ naive T cells. This chain's CDR3 is CASSYRDRNYYEQYF. The CDR3 bases are TGTGCCAGCAGTTACCGGGACAGAAACTACTACGAGCAGTACTTC.